The sequence of this TCR beta chain was determined in a study of CD8 T cells in ankylosing spondylitis. Findings of the study overall: A TCR beta motif of 7 or 8 highly homologous variants appeared characteristic of ankylosing spondylitis blood. In reactive arthritis synovial fluid and blood, some motif variants had been reported before. Disease-linked clones were found to be CD8+ and relatively rare in peripheral blood.

Germline V gene lookup returns CDR1 KGHSH and CDR2 LQKENI. Trimming shortened V by 3 bases and J by 0 bases, and 9 bases separated the two germline ends. The CDR3 is made up of 15 amino acids. Points on this clonotype: The antigen remains unidentified.

TCRdb called the 5' RACE reads again in MiXCR, with one record for every CDR3 protein. The table records 150,000 to 200,000 distinct CDR3 sequences, 13% of them present only once. The sequence came from a female donor with ankylosing spondylitis or in good health (not recorded which). The chain joins TRBV18 to TRBJ1-5; D remains unclear. Sequenced: blood, either unsorted or a sorted T cell fraction (not recorded which). CDR3 in DNA: TGTGCCAGCTCACCCAACAGCGATAGCAATCAGCCCCAGCATTTT. Translating it yields CASSPNSDSNQPQHF.